The sequence of this T cell receptor beta chain was determined in a study of shared clonotypes between healthy human individuals. Looked up from germline, CDR1 is SGHDT and CDR2 is YYEEEE. V was pared by 3 bases and J by 8 bases, with 11 bases between. The CDR3 consists of 12 residues. This clone was seen only a few times. Produced via immunoSEQ multiplex PCR; TCRdb's table is partial and in-frame only. The table has fewer than 700,000 clones, about 95% seen once. It was CD45RO-negative cells, positively selected for CCR7, that made up naive CD8 cells, with terminally differentiated effector memory CD45RA+ cells excluded.

The rearrangement uses TRBV5-6 and TRBJ1-2; D not resolved. This clonotype was sampled from a woman in her twenties or thirties in good health. What was sequenced was naive CD8+ T cells sorted from blood. CDR3 loop: CASSSHAVGYTF. CDR3 coding DNA: TGTGCCAGCAGCTCCCACGCGGTGGGCTACACCTTC.